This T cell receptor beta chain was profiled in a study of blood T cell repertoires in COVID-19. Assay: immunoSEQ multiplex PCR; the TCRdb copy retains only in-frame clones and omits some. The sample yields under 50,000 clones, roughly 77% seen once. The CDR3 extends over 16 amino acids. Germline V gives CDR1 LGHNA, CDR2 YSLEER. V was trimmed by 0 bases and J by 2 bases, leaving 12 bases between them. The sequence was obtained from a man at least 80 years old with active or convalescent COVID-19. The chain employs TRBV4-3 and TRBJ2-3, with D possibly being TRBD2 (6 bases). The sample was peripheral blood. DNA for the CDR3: TGCGCCAGCAGCCAAGATCGACTAGTGGTCACAGATACGCAGTATTTT. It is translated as CASSQDRLVVTDTQYF.